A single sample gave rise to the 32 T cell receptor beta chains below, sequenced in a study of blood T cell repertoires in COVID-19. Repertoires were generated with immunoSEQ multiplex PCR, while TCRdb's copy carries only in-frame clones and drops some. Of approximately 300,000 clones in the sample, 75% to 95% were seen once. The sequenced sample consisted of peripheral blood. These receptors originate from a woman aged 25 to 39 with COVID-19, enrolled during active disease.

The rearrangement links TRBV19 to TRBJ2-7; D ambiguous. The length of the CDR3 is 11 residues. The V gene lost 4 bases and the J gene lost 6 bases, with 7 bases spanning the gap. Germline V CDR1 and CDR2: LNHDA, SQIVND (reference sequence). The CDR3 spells CASSSGPEQYF. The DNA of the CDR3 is TGTGCCAGTAGTAGCGGTCCCGAGCAGTACTTC.

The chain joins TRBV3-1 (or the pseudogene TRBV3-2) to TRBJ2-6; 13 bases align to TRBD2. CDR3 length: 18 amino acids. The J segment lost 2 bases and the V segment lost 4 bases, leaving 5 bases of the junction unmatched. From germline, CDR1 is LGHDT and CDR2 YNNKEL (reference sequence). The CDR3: CASSRGLAGVPGANVLTF. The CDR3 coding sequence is TGTGCCAGCAGCCGCGGACTAGCGGGAGTTCCTGGGGCCAACGTCCTGACTTTC.

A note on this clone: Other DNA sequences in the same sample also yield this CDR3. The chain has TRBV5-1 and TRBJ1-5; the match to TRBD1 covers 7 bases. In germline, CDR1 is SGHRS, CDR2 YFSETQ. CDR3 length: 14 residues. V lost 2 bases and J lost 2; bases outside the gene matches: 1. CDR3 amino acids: CASSLTGGNQPQHF. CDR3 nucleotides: TGCGCCAGCAGCTTAACAGGGGGCAATCAGCCCCAGCATTTT.

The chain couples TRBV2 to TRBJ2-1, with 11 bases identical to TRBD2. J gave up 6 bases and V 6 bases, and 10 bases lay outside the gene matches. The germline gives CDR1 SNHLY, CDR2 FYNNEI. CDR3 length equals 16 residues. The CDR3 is CASRRDSGRASNEQFF. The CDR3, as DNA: TGTGCCAGCAGGAGGGATAGCGGGAGGGCCAGCAATGAGCAGTTCTTC.

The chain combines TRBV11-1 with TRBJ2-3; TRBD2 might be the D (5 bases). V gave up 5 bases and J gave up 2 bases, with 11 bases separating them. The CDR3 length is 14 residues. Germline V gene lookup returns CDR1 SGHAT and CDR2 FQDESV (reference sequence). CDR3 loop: CASSKSGNTDTQYF. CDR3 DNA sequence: TGTGCCAGCAGCAAAAGCGGAAACACAGATACGCAGTATTTT.

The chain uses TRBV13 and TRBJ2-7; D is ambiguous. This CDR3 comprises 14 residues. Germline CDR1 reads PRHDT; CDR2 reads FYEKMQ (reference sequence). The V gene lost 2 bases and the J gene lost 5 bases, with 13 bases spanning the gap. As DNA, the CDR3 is TGTGCCAGCAGCTTAAGGTCACTATTCGACGAGCAGTACTTC. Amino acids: CASSLRSLFDEQYF.

CDR3 nucleotide sequence: TGCGCCAGCAGCTTGGTGACTAGCTCGACAGATACGCAGTATTTT. It codes for CASSLVTSSTDTQYF. The J gene is TRBJ2-3, the V gene TRBV5-1; 7 bases fit TRBD2. The germline CDR1 and CDR2 sequences are SGHRS and YFSETQ. This CDR3 region has 15 residues. The J segment lost 3 bases and the V segment lost 0 bases, leaving 4 bases of the junction unmatched.

For the CDR3, the DNA is TGTGCCAGCAGTGAGGGTTGGACCGGGGGGCAGTACTTC. It is translated as CASSEGWTGGQYF. This chain links TRBV2 with TRBJ2-7; D perhaps matches TRBD2 (6 bases). The CDR3 totals 13 residues. V lost 3 bases and J 9 bases, leaving 15 bases between the germline ends. Germline loops: CDR1 SNHLY, CDR2 FYNNEI.

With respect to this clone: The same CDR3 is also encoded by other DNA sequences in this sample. CDR3 sequence reads: CASSPPGGNTEAFF. The CDR3 DNA follows: TGTGCCAGCTCACCCCCAGGGGGAAACACTGAAGCTTTCTTT. This chain links TRBV18 with TRBJ1-1, with TRBD1 matching 7 bases. With V trimmed by 3 bases and J by 2 bases, 3 bases remained unmatched. This CDR3 comprises 14 residues. Germline values: CDR1 KGHSH, CDR2 LQKENI.

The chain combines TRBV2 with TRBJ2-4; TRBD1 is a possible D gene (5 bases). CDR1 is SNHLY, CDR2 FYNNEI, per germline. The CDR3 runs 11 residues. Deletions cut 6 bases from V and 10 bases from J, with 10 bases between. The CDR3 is CASRVGQIQYF. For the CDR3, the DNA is TGTGCCAGCAGAGTCGGACAAATTCAGTACTTC.

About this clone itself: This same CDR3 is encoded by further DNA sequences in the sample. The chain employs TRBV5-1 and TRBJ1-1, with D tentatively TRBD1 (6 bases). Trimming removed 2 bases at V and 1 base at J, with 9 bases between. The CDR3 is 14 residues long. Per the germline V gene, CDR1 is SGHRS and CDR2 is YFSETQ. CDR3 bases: TGCGCCAGCAGCTTAGGGGGGGCGAACACTGAAGCTTTCTTT. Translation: CASSLGGANTEAFF.

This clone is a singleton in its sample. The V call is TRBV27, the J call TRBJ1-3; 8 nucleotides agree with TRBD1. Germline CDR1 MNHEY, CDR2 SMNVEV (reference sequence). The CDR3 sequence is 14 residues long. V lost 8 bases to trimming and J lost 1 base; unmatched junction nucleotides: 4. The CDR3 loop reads CASGGTGSGNTIYF. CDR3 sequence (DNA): TGTGCCAGCGGCGGGACAGGATCTGGAAACACCATATATTTT.

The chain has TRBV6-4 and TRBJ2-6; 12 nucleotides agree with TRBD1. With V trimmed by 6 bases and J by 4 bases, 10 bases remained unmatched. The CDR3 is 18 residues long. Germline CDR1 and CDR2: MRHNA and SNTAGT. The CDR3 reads CASSHQGQGASGANVLTF. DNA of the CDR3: TGTGCCAGCAGCCATCAGGGACAGGGGGCTTCAGGGGCCAACGTCCTGACTTTC.

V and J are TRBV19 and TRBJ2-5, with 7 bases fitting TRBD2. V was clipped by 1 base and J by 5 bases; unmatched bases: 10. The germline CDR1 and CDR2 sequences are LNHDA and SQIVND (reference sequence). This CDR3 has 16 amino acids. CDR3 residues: CASSIVSSGGRETQYF. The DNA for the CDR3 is TGTGCCAGTAGTATAGTCTCTAGCGGAGGGCGGGAGACCCAGTACTTC.

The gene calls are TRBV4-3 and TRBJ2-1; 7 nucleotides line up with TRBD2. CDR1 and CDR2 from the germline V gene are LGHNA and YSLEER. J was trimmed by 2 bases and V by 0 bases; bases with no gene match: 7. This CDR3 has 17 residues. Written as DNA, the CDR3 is TGCGCCAGCAGCCAAGAAGTACGGCTAGCGGCCTACAATGAGCAGTTCTTC. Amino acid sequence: CASSQEVRLAAYNEQFF.

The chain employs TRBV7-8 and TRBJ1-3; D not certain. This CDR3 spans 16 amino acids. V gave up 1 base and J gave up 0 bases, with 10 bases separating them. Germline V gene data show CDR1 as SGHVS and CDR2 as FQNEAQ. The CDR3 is CASSLVFGSSGNTIYF. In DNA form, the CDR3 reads TGTGCCAGCAGCTTAGTTTTCGGGAGCTCTGGAAACACCATATATTTT.

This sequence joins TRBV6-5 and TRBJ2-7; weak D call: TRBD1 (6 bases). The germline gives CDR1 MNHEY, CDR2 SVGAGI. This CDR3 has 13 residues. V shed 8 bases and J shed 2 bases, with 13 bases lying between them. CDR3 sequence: CASRTDPTYEQYF. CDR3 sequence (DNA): TGTGCCAGCCGGACAGATCCCACCTACGAGCAGTACTTC.

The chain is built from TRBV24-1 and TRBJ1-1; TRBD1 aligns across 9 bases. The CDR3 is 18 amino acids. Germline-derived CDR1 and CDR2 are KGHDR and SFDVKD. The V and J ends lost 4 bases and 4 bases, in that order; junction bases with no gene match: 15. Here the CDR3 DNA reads TGTGCCACCAGTGACCGTCCCGGGACAGGGTTGGGGTTCACTGAAGCTTTCTTT. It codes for CATSDRPGTGLGFTEAFF.

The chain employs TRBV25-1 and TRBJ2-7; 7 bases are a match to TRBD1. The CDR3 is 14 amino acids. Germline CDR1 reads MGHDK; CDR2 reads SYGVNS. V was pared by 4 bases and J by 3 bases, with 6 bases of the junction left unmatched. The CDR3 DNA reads TGTGCCAGCAGTGCTAGGGACAGCAGCTACGAGCAGTACTTC. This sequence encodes CASSARDSSYEQYF.

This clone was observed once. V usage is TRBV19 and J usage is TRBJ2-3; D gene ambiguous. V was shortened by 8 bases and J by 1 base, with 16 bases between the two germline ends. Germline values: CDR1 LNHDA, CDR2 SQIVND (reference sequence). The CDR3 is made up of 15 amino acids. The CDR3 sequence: CASYCPMCGTDTQYF. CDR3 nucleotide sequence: TGTGCCAGTTACTGTCCGATGTGTGGCACAGATACGCAGTATTTT.

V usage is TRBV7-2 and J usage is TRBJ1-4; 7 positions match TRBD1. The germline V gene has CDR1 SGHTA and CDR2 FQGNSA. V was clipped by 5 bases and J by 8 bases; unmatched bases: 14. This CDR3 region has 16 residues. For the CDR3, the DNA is TGTGCCAGCAGCCCCAGGACAGGCCCTCCCGGGGAAAAACTGTTTTTT. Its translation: CASSPRTGPPGEKLFF.

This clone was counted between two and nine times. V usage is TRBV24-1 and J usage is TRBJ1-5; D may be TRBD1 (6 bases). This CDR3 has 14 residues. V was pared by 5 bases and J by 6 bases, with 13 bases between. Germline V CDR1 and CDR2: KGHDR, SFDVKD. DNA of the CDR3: TGTGCCACCAGTGCCCCGGGACAAATTCAGCCCCAGCATTTT. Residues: CATSAPGQIQPQHF.

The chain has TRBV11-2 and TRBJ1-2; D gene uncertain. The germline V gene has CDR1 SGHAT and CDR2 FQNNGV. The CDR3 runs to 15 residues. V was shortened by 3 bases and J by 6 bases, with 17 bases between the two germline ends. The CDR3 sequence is CASSLLGRGRDGYTF. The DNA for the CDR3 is TGTGCCAGCAGCTTGTTGGGTAGAGGGAGGGATGGCTACACCTTC.

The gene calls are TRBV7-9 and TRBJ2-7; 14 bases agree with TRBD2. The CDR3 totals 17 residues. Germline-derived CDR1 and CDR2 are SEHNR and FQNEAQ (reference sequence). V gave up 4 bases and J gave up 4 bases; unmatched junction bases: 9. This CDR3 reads CASSSGGLAGVRYEQYF. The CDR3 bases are TGTGCCAGCAGCTCGGGGGGACTAGCGGGAGTTAGGTACGAGCAGTACTTC.

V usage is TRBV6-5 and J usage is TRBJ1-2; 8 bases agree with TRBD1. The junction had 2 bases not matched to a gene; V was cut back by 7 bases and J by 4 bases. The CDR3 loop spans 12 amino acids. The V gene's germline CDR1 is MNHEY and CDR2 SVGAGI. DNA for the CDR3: TGTGCCAGCACAACAGGGGGCTATGGCTACACCTTC. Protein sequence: CASTTGGYGYTF.

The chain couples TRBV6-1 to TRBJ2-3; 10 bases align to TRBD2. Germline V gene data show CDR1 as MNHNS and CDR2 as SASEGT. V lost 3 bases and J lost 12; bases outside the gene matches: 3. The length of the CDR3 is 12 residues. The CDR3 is CASSESSGSQYF. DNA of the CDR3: TGTGCCAGCAGTGAGTCTAGCGGGAGTCAGTATTTT.

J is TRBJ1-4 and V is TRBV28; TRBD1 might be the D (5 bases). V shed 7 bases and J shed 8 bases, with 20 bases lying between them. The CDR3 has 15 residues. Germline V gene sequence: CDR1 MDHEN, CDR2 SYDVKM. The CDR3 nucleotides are TGTGCCAGCATCCAGGGCAGGGCGGGGAGGGAAAAACTGTTTTTT. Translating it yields CASIQGRAGREKLFF.

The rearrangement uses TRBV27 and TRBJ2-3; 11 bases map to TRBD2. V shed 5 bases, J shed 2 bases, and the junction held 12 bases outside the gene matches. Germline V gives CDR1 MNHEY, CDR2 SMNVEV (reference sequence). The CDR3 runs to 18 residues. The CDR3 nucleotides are TGTGCCAGCAGTAACCCCCGCCCGGGACTAGCGGACACAGATACGCAGTATTTT. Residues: CASSNPRPGLADTDTQYF.

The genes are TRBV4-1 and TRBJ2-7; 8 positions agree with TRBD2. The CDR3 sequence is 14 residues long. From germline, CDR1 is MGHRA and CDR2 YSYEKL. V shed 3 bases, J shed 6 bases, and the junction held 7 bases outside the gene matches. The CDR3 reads CASSHATSASEQYF. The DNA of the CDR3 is TGCGCCAGCAGCCACGCGACTAGCGCAAGCGAGCAGTACTTC.

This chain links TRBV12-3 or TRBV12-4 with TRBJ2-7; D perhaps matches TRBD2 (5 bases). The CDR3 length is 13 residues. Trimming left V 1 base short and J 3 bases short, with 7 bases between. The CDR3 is CASSLGGNYEQYF. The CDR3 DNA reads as TGTGCCAGCAGTTTAGGAGGGAACTACGAGCAGTACTTC.

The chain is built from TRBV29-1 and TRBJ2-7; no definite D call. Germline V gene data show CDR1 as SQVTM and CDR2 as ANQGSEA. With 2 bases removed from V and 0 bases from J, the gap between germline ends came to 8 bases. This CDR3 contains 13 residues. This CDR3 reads CSVEIASSYEQYF. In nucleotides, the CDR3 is TGCAGCGTTGAAATCGCCAGCTCCTACGAGCAGTACTTC.

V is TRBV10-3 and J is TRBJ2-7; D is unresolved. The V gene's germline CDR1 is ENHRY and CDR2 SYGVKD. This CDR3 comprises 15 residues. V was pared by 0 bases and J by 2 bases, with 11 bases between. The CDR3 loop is CAISESRQVAYEQYF. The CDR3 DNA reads TGTGCCATCAGTGAGTCGCGTCAGGTGGCCTACGAGCAGTACTTC.